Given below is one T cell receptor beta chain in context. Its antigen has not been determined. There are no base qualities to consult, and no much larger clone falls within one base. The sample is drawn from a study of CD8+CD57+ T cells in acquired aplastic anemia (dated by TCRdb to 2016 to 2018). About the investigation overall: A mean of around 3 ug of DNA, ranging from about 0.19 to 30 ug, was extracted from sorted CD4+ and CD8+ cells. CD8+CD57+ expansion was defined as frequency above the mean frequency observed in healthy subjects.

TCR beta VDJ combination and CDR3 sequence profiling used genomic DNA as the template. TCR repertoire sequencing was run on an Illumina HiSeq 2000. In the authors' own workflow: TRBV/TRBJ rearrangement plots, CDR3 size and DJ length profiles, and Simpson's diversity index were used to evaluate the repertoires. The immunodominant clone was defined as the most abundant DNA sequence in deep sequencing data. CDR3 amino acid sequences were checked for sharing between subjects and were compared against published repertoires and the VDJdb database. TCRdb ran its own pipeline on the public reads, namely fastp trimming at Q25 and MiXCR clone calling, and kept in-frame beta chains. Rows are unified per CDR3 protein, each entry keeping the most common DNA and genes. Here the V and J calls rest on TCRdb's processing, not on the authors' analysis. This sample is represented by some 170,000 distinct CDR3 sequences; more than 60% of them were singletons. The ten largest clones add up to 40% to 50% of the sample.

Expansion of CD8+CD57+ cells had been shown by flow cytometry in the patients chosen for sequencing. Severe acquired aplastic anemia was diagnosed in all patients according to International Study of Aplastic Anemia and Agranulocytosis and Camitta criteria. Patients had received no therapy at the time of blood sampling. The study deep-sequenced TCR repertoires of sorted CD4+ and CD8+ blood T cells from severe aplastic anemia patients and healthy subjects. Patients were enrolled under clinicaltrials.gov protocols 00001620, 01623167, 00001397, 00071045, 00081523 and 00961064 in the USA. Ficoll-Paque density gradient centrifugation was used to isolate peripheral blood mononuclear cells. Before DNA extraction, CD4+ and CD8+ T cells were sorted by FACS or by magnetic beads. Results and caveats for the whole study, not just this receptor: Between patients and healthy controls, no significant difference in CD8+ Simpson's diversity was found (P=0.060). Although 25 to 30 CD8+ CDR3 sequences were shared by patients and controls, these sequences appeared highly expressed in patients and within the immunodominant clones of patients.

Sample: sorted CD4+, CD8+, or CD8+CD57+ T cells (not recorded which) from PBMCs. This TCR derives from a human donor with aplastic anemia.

The sequenced DNA: TGCAGTGCTCCTGGGACAGGGACATATTCACCCCTCCACTTT. This codes for CSAPGTGTYSPLHF. The chain couples TRBV20-1 to TRBJ1-6, with 9 middle bases fitting TRBD1. Including the terminal cysteine and phenylalanine, the CDR3 comprises 14 residues. Here the CDR3 DNA is all that survives: 42 bases in frame from base 1. V and J are trimmed by 5 bases and 8 bases, and the gene matches miss 7 bases of the junction. The germline V gene encodes CDR1 DFQATT and CDR2 SNEGSKA (reference sequence).